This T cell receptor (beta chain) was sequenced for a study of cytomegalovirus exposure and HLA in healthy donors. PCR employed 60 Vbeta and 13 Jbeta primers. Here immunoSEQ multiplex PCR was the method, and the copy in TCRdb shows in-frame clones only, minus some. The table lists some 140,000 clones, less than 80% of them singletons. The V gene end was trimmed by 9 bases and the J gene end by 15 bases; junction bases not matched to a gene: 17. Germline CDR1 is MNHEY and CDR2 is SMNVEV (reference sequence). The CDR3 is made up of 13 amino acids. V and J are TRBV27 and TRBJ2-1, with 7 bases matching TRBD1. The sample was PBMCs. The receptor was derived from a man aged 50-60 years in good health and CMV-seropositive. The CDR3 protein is CASWTGGITGRFF. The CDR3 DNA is TGTGCCAGTTGGACAGGAGGAATTACAGGGAGGTTCTTC.